This T cell receptor beta chain was profiled in a study of T cell responses to AZD1222 COVID-19 vaccine. Whole-study results and caveats: Repertoires were sampled only after the peak T cell response.

This CDR3 region has 17 residues. Germline lookup yields CDR1 SGHVS and CDR2 FQNEAQ. V dropped 1 base and J dropped 2 bases, with 12 bases sitting between them. In regard to this clone: Its antigen is undetermined.

The table came from immunoSEQ multiplex PCR; TCRdb's copy has only in-frame clones and leaves some out. The sample yields around 29,000 clones, 93% seen once. J is TRBJ2-6 and V is TRBV7-8, with D perhaps matching TRBD1 (5 bases). The TCR sequence derives from an adult in good health. Here the sequenced sample was peripheral blood, taken on day 0 of AZD1222 vaccination. CDR3 sequence (DNA): TGTGCCAGCAGCTTAGGACAGTCCCAACCTGGGGCCAACGTCCTGACTTTC. Its translation: CASSLGQSQPGANVLTF.